This passage covers 25 T cell receptor beta chains from one sample sequenced in a study of shared T cell receptors in the human thymus. Sequencing used immunoSEQ multiplex PCR; TCRdb keeps in-frame clones, though not all of them. The data contain about 660,000 clones, over 75% of them singletons. These data also featured in a second study, about human thymus T cells.

Sequencing was done on a sample of thymocytes. Source of these receptors: a boy under two years old with a congenital heart defect.

This clone was observed a few times. The chain recombines TRBV5-6 with TRBJ2-2, with TRBD1 identical over 9 bases. Per the germline V gene, CDR1 is SGHDT and CDR2 is YYEEEE. Trimming cost V 4 bases and J 5 bases; bases outside gene matches: 9. The CDR3 is 16 residues long. The CDR3 loop is CASSQTDRGITGELFF. CDR3 bases: TGTGCCAGCAGCCAGACTGACAGGGGGATAACCGGGGAGCTGTTTTTT.

This clone was recorded only once. The gene calls are TRBV7-2 and TRBJ1-5, with D possibly being TRBD1 (6 bases). V lost 4 bases, J lost 5 bases, and 9 bases lay in between. Per the germline V gene, CDR1 is SGHTA and CDR2 is FQGNSA. The CDR3 covers 13 residues. The CDR3: CASSSGVHQPQHF. CDR3 DNA sequence: TGTGCCAGCAGCTCAGGGGTCCATCAGCCCCAGCATTTT. The variable domain in full, completed from reference TRBV7-2 and TRBJ1-5, reads GAGVSQSPSNKVTEKGKDVELRCDPISGHTALYWYRQSLGQGLEFLIYFQGNSAPDKSGLPSDRFSAERTGGSVSTLTIQRTQQEDSAVYLCASSSGVHQPQHFGDGTRLSIL.

The chain uses TRBV15 and TRBJ2-1; TRBD2 matches at 8 bases. This CDR3 comprises 14 residues. The J segment lost 4 bases and the V segment lost 4 bases, leaving 3 bases of the junction unmatched. Per germline, CDR1 LNHNV and CDR2 YYDKDF (reference sequence). CDR3: CATSTGGAYNEQFF. The CDR3 nucleotides are TGTGCCACCAGCACGGGGGGGGCTTACAATGAGCAGTTCTTC. Together with reference TRBV15 and TRBJ2-1, the CDR3 gives the full variable domain: DAMVIQNPRYQVTQFGKPVTLSCSQTLNHNVMYWYQQKSSQAPKLLFHYYDKDFNNEADTPDNFQSRRPNTSFCFLDIRSPGLGDTAMYLCATSTGGAYNEQFFGPGTRLTVL.

The rearrangement uses TRBV6-5 and TRBJ2-7; no definite D call. This CDR3 spans 14 amino acids. The V end lost 5 bases, the J end lost 0 bases, and 11 bases lay between the germline ends. The germline gives CDR1 MNHEY, CDR2 SVGAGI. The CDR3 is CASSISTRSYEQYF. CDR3 nucleotide sequence: TGTGCCAGCAGTATCTCGACACGCTCCTACGAGCAGTACTTC.

This clone was observed a handful of times. The V call is TRBV23-1, the J call TRBJ2-1; 15 bases align to TRBD2. TRBV23-1 is treated as an ORF (open reading frame) with a function not yet certain. Germline trimming cut 0 bases from V and 8 bases from J; bases unmatched to any gene: 11. This CDR3 has 19 residues. This CDR3 is CASSQSIGTSGRTVDEQFF. CDR3 coding DNA: TGCGCCAGCAGTCAATCAATCGGGACTAGCGGGAGGACGGTGGATGAGCAGTTCTTC.

The chain couples TRBV19 to TRBJ2-7; 9 bases match TRBD1. CDR1 is LNHDA and CDR2 is SQIVND in the germline V gene (reference sequence). Germline trimming cut 5 bases from V and 0 bases from J; bases unmatched to any gene: 8. The CDR3 has 16 residues. The CDR3: CASSWTGDRLSYEQYF. As DNA, the CDR3 is TGTGCCAGTAGTTGGACAGGGGATCGTCTCTCCTACGAGCAGTACTTC. Based on the CDR3 plus reference TRBV19 and TRBJ2-7, the full variable domain is DGGITQSPKYLFRKEGQNVTLSCEQNLNHDAMYWYRQDPGQGLRLIYYSQIVNDFQKGDIAEGYSVSREKKESFPLTVTSAQKNPTAFYLCASSWTGDRLSYEQYFGPGTRLTVT.

The rearrangement links TRBV27 to TRBJ2-3, with 7 bases aligning to TRBD1. The junction had 4 bases not matched to a gene; V was cut back by 5 bases and J by 5 bases. Germline assignment: CDR1 MNHEY and CDR2 SMNVEV (reference sequence). This CDR3 region has 13 residues. The CDR3 here is CASSRDRVDTQYF. CDR3 nucleotides: TGTGCCAGCAGTCGCGACAGGGTAGATACGCAGTATTTT.

Notes on this clone: The same CDR3 can be traced to other DNA sequences in this sample. V and J are TRBV18 and TRBJ2-7; D unresolved. Trimming cost V 3 bases and J 0 bases, with 9 bases left between them. The germline gives CDR1 KGHSH, CDR2 LQKENI. The CDR3 is made up of 14 amino acids. This CDR3 reads CASSPGTSSYEQYF. In DNA form, the CDR3 reads TGTGCCAGCTCACCGGGCACGAGCTCCTACGAGCAGTACTTC.

The rearrangement uses TRBV2 and TRBJ1-2; possible D gene TRBD1, 5 bases. V was cut by 6 bases and J by 8 bases, with 10 bases left in between. Germline CDR1 is SNHLY and CDR2 is FYNNEI. The CDR3 is made up of 11 amino acids. CDR3 in amino acids: CASRPQGGYTF. CDR3 DNA sequence: TGTGCCAGCAGACCCCAGGGAGGCTACACCTTC.

V is TRBV14 and J is TRBJ2-7, with 11 bases aligning to TRBD2. CDR1 and CDR2 from the germline V gene are SGHDN and FVKESK. Trimming at V came to 0 bases and at J to 2 bases, leaving 15 bases not matched to a gene. The CDR3 is 20 residues long. The CDR3 reads CASSQEAVSLAGGPTYEQYF. The CDR3 DNA reads as TGTGCCAGCAGCCAAGAGGCAGTTAGTCTAGCGGGAGGACCTACCTACGAGCAGTACTTC.

The chain links TRBV7-6 to TRBJ2-5; 13 bases align to TRBD2. J lost 5 bases, V lost 4 bases, and 25 bases had no gene match. Germline V gene sequence: CDR1 SGHVS, CDR2 FNYEAQ. This CDR3 is 22 amino acids long. In DNA form, the CDR3 reads TGTGCCAGCAGCTCCAGCCCCAGAGCCGAGTGGACTAGCGGGAGATGCGCGGAGACCCAGTACTTC. The encoded protein is CASSSSPRAEWTSGRCAETQYF.

The chain couples TRBV30 to TRBJ2-6; 7 nucleotides align to TRBD1. V shed 3 bases, J shed 0 bases, and the junction held 8 bases outside the gene matches. The CDR3 runs 17 residues. CDR1 is GTSNPN, CDR2 SVGIG, per germline (reference sequence). The CDR3 bases are TGTGCCTGGAGCAGGGACAGTTCTTACTCTGGGGCCAACGTCCTGACTTTC. This gives the protein CAWSRDSSYSGANVLTF.

The chain is built from TRBV13 and TRBJ2-7, with 7 positions matching TRBD2. The germline CDR1 and CDR2 sequences are PRHDT and FYEKMQ (reference sequence). CDR3 size: 15 residues. Trimming took 5 bases from V and 4 from J; bases not matched to a gene: 11. The CDR3 protein is CASSPRKTSPYEQYF. CDR3 coding DNA: TGTGCCAGCAGCCCACGGAAGACTAGCCCTTACGAGCAGTACTTC.

The chain is built from TRBV4-3 and TRBJ2-3; possible D gene TRBD1, 5 bases. Germline-derived CDR1 and CDR2 are LGHNA and YSLEER. The CDR3 is 14 amino acids. The germline V and J ends were trimmed by 0 bases and 5 bases, with 9 bases remaining between them. DNA of the CDR3: TGCGCCAGCAGCCAAGAACCTAGGGGAGATACGCAGTATTTT. Translating it yields CASSQEPRGDTQYF.

The chain links TRBV5-1 to TRBJ2-2; the match to TRBD2 covers 14 bases. This CDR3 region has 17 residues. J lost 4 bases, V lost 5 bases, and 7 bases had no gene match. Germline assignment: CDR1 SGHRS and CDR2 YFSETQ. The CDR3 region has the DNA TGCGCCAGCAGTCGGACTAGCGGGGGGCGCGGCACCGGGGAGCTGTTTTTT. Translation: CASSRTSGGRGTGELFF.

The chain combines TRBV28 with TRBJ2-7; the D gene is possibly TRBD1 (6 bases). CDR1 and CDR2 (germline): MDHEN, SYDVKM. The CDR3 totals 13 residues. The V end lost 6 bases, the J end lost 0 bases, and 9 bases lay between the germline ends. CDR3 coding DNA: TGTGCCAGCAGAACAGGGACCTCCTACGAGCAGTACTTC. As protein: CASRTGTSYEQYF.

The chain recombines TRBV19 with TRBJ1-1, with a possible D match to TRBD1 (5 bases). Germline V gene data show CDR1 as LNHDA and CDR2 as SQIVND (reference sequence). The ends were cut back, 8 bases at V and 3 bases at J, with 25 bases in the middle. There are 17 residues in the CDR3. The CDR3: CASRTRLRRGGYTEAFF. The CDR3 bases are TGTGCCAGTCGAACCCGGCTCCGGAGGGGTGGGTACACTGAAGCTTTCTTT.

The chain is built from TRBV7-9 and TRBJ1-4; the D is unclear. There are 12 residues in the CDR3. Trimming stripped 5 bases from V and 7 bases from J, with 8 bases between. Germline V gives CDR1 SEHNR, CDR2 FQNEAQ (reference sequence). The CDR3 coding sequence is TGTGCCAGCAGCGTTGAACTTGAAAAACTGTTTTTT. Encoded protein: CASSVELEKLFF.

The chain combines TRBV27 with TRBJ2-2, with D possibly TRBD2 on 5 matching bases. Germline CDR1 MNHEY, CDR2 SMNVEV (reference sequence). V was pared by 8 bases and J by 4 bases, with 8 bases between. This CDR3 region has 12 residues. CDR3 amino acids: CASRDRTGELFF. The CDR3 nucleotides read TGTGCCAGCCGGGATCGCACCGGGGAGCTGTTTTTT.

The V gene is TRBV25-1, the J gene TRBJ2-3; D ambiguous. Germline CDR1 reads MGHDK; CDR2 reads SYGVNS. The CDR3 consists of 13 residues. V was cut by 4 bases and J by 0 bases, with 5 bases left in between. The CDR3 loop is CASSALSTDTQYF. Here the CDR3 DNA reads TGTGCCAGCAGTGCCTTGAGCACAGATACGCAGTATTTT.

This clone was seen just once. This chain connects TRBV2 to TRBJ1-1; no definite D call. The CDR3 is 15 amino acids. Germline CDR1 SNHLY, CDR2 FYNNEI. Trimming cost V 4 bases and J 5 bases, with 17 bases left between them. In DNA, the CDR3 is TGTGCCAGCAGTGGCCCTCCGGCGGGAGATACTGAAGCTTTCTTT. Translation: CASSGPPAGDTEAFF.

CDR3 coding DNA: TGTGCCAGCAGCTTAGTAAGTCCAGGGAACACTGAAGCTTTCTTT. Translated, it gives CASSLVSPGNTEAFF. The chain has TRBV7-2 and TRBJ1-1; D is unclear. This CDR3 contains 15 residues. Germline V gene lookup returns CDR1 SGHTA and CDR2 FQGNSA. V lost 1 base and J 1 base, leaving 10 bases between the germline ends. Variable domain in full (rest from reference TRBV7-2 and TRBJ1-1): GAGVSQSPSNKVTEKGKDVELRCDPISGHTALYWYRQSLGQGLEFLIYFQGNSAPDKSGLPSDRFSAERTGGSVSTLTIQRTQQEDSAVYLCASSLVSPGNTEAFFGQGTRLTVV.

The V and J genes are TRBV5-6 and TRBJ1-1; the D gene is possibly TRBD1 (6 bases). The CDR3 contains 13 residues. Trimming took off 3 bases at V and 6 bases at J, with 12 bases between the two ends. Germline V gene data show CDR1 as SGHDT and CDR2 as YYEEEE. The CDR3 sequence is CASSSGQNPEAFF. The CDR3 bases are TGTGCCAGCAGCTCCGGACAGAATCCTGAAGCTTTCTTT.

In this sample, this clone turned up once. This rearrangement joins TRBV25-1 to TRBJ2-1; 9 bases line up with TRBD2. Germline V gives CDR1 MGHDK, CDR2 SYGVNS. The CDR3 contains 15 residues. V was pared by 4 bases and J by 3 bases, with 4 bases of the junction left unmatched. CDR3 bases: TGTGCCAGCAGTGGGGGTAGCGGGGGCTACAATGAGCAGTTCTTC. It encodes CASSGGSGGYNEQFF.

The genes are TRBV28 and TRBJ2-5, with a possible D match to TRBD1 (5 bases). This CDR3 is built from 18 residues. CDR1 MDHEN and CDR2 SYDVKM come from the germline V gene. Trimming left V 1 base short and J 1 base short, with 19 bases between. CDR3 in DNA: TGTGCCAGCAGTTTATTCCCGTCGACAGTGCTACTCCAAGAGACCCAGTACTTC. Protein sequence: CASSLFPSTVLLQETQYF. The variable domain in full, completed from reference TRBV28 and TRBJ2-5, reads DVKVTQSSRYLVKRTGEKVFLECVQDMDHENMFWYRQDPGLGLRLIYFSYDVKMKEKGDIPEGYSVSREKKERFSLILESASTNQTSMYLCASSLFPSTVLLQETQYFGPGTRLLVL.